This passage covers 15 T cell receptor beta chains from one sample sequenced in a study of blood T cell repertoires in COVID-19 (dated by TCRdb to 2018 to 2021). Libraries were constructed by the immunoSEQ multiplex PCR assay. TCRdb obtained this table from immuneACCESS and retained in-frame rearrangements with V and J assigned. These tables miss some clones; where compared with another copy, unresolved V genes account for less than half of the shortfall, and the remainder is unexplained. This sample lists approximately 160,000 clones; roughly 83% were detected once. The ten largest clones capture 14% of the sample. Sequencing used peripheral blood. The receptor source for this set is a young man with active or convalescent COVID-19.

The table lists this clone with a count of one. The chain couples TRBV2 to TRBJ1-2; possibly TRBD1 for D (6 bases). The CDR3 has 11 residues. From germline, CDR1 is SNHLY and CDR2 FYNNEI. The V end was cut by 9 bases, the J end by 4 bases, with 9 bases between. CDR3 protein: CARQGGYGYTF. The CDR3 DNA reads as TGTGCCAGACAGGGTGGCTATGGCTACACCTTC.

The rearrangement joins TRBV28 to TRBJ2-3; tentative D call: TRBD2 (6 bases). This CDR3 comprises 15 residues. The germline V and J ends were trimmed by 6 bases and 2 bases, with 15 bases remaining between them. Germline-derived CDR1 and CDR2 are MDHEN and SYDVKM. CDR3 sequence: CASRSRGRFTDTQYF. As DNA, the CDR3 is TGTGCCAGCAGATCTAGAGGGAGGTTCACAGATACGCAGTATTTT.

The chain is built from TRBV6-1 and TRBJ2-5; possible D gene TRBD2, 5 bases. Between the trimmed V and J ends, which lost 0 bases and 2 bases, there was a span of 19 bases. The CDR3 runs to 18 residues. Germline lookup yields CDR1 MNHNS and CDR2 SASEGT. The CDR3 sequence: CASSEAWSGGSVQETQYF. CDR3 DNA: TGTGCCAGCAGTGAAGCGTGGTCCGGTGGGAGCGTTCAAGAGACCCAGTACTTC.

The V and J genes are TRBV6-6 and TRBJ1-5, with 10 bases lining up with TRBD1. After removal of 8 bases from V and 5 bases from J, the junction contained 3 bases not matched to a gene. Germline CDR1 MNHNY, CDR2 SVGAGI (reference sequence). The CDR3 covers 13 residues. CDR3 region: CASRDRGYQPQHF. CDR3 coding DNA: TGTGCCAGCCGGGACAGGGGATATCAGCCCCAGCATTTT.

This clone was detected only a few times. The chain uses TRBV28 and TRBJ1-2; TRBD1 matches at 11 bases. Germline values: CDR1 MDHEN, CDR2 SYDVKM. J was trimmed by 7 bases and V by 4 bases; bases with no gene match: 5. The CDR3 runs to 14 residues. The CDR3 DNA reads as TGTGCCAGCAGTTCACCGGACAGGGGGCTTGGCTACACCTTC. Translated: CASSSPDRGLGYTF.

This chain links TRBV5-1 with TRBJ2-7, with 10 bases that match TRBD1. Germline loops: CDR1 SGHRS, CDR2 YFSETQ. CDR3 size: 18 residues. V shed 1 base, J shed 2 bases, and the junction held 12 bases outside the gene matches. The CDR3 region has the DNA TGCGCCAGCAGCTTGCCCAAGGGGGTTGGACAGGGGGCCTACGAGCAGTACTTC. Amino acids: CASSLPKGVGQGAYEQYF.

The rearrangement uses TRBV6-1 and TRBJ1-3; D unresolved. This CDR3 is built from 16 residues. Looked up from germline, CDR1 is MNHNS and CDR2 is SASEGT. Trimming took off 3 bases at V and 2 bases at J, with 14 bases between the two ends. The CDR3, as DNA: TGTGCCAGCAGTGACAGTCCTTTTGAAGCTGGAAACACCATATATTTT. It translates to CASSDSPFEAGNTIYF.

This clone was observed a handful of times. The rearrangement links TRBV7-6 to TRBJ2-2; D remains unclear. Germline V CDR1 and CDR2: SGHVS, FNYEAQ. There are 13 residues in the CDR3. V was shortened by 1 base and J by 6 bases, with 6 bases between the two germline ends. CDR3 DNA: TGTGCCAGCAGCTTAGAGCCCGCCGGGGAGCTGTTTTTT. This encodes CASSLEPAGELFF.

V usage is TRBV28 and J usage is TRBJ2-7; D call uncertain. The length of the CDR3 is 10 residues. Looked up from germline, CDR1 is MDHEN and CDR2 is SYDVKM. V gave up 5 bases and J gave up 3 bases, with 2 bases separating them. The CDR3 protein is CASSHYEQYF. The CDR3 DNA sequence: TGTGCCAGCAGTCACTACGAGCAGTACTTC. Together with reference TRBV28 and TRBJ2-7, the CDR3 gives the full variable domain: DVKVTQSSRYLVKRTGEKVFLECVQDMDHENMFWYRQDPGLGLRLIYFSYDVKMKEKGDIPEGYSVSREKKERFSLILESASTNQTSMYLCASSHYEQYFGPGTRLTVT.

The chain links TRBV7-9 to TRBJ2-2; TRBD2 matches 8 bases. The CDR3 consists of 15 residues. Trimming cost V 4 bases and J 2 bases; bases outside gene matches: 3. The germline gives CDR1 SEHNR, CDR2 FQNEAQ (reference sequence). Here the CDR3 reads CASSYSGENTGELFF. The CDR3 nucleotides read TGTGCCAGCAGCTATAGCGGGGAAAACACCGGGGAGCTGTTTTTT. The full variable domain, with the rest looked up from reference TRBV7-9 and TRBJ2-2, is DTGVSQNPRHKITKRGQNVTFRCDPISEHNRLYWYRQTLGQGPEFLTYFQNEAQLEKSRLLSDRFSAERPKGSFSTLEIQRTEQGDSAMYLCASSYSGENTGELFFGEGSRLTVL.

This clone was seen a single time. The chain couples TRBV7-9 to TRBJ1-1; D is undetermined. The germline CDR1 and CDR2 sequences are SEHNR and FQNEAQ (reference sequence). There are 12 residues in the CDR3. Trimming shortened V by 5 bases and J by 5 bases, and 9 bases separated the two germline ends. The CDR3 is CASSPPGTEAFF. Here the CDR3 DNA reads TGTGCCAGCAGCCCGCCGGGTACTGAAGCTTTCTTT.

This clone was observed a single time. The chain employs TRBV19 and TRBJ2-7, with D possibly matching TRBD2 (6 bases). Germline CDR1 and CDR2: LNHDA and SQIVND (reference sequence). Trimming took 5 bases from V and 2 from J, leaving 19 bases between them. The CDR3 runs 16 residues. CDR3 in DNA: TGTGCCAGTAGTCTGACGGGGGTCGGGGTAACCTACGAGCAGTACTTC. This encodes CASSLTGVGVTYEQYF.

The chain is built from TRBV10-3 and TRBJ1-5; TRBD1 matches at 9 bases. The V and J ends lost 6 bases and 2 bases, in that order; junction bases with no gene match: 2. Germline V CDR1 and CDR2: ENHRY, SYGVKD. The CDR3 is 14 amino acids. The CDR3 bases are TGTGCCATCAGGGGGGACAGGGGCAATCAGCCCCAGCATTTT. It yields the protein CAIRGDRGNQPQHF.

The rearrangement joins TRBV5-6 to TRBJ2-4, with D possibly being TRBD2 (5 bases). The CDR3 runs to 16 residues. In germline, CDR1 is SGHDT, CDR2 YYEEEE. Trimming left V 4 bases short and J 1 base short, with 15 bases between. The CDR3 region has the DNA TGTGCCAGCAGCATCCGGGGAGCCTGGGCCAAAAACATTCAGTACTTC. This encodes CASSIRGAWAKNIQYF.

This clone was seen once. The V and J genes are TRBV28 and TRBJ2-7; TRBD1 agrees at 8 bases. The CDR3 runs to 14 residues. Germline V gene data show CDR1 as MDHEN and CDR2 as SYDVKM. J lost 4 bases, V lost 3 bases, and 5 bases had no gene match. The CDR3 nucleotides read TGTGCCAGCAGTTTCCCCGGACAGGGTTACGAGCAGTACTTC. Amino acid sequence: CASSFPGQGYEQYF.